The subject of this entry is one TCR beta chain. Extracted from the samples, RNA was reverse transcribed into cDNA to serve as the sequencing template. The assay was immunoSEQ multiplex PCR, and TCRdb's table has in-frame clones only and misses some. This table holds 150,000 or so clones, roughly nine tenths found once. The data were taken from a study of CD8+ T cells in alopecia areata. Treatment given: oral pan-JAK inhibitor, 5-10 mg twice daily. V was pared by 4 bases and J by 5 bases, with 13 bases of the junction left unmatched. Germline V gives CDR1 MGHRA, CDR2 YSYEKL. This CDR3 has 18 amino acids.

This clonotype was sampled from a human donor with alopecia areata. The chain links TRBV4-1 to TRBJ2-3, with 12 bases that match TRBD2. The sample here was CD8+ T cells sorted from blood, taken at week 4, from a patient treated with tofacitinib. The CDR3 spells CASSPDGASGGVGDTQYF. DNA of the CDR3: TGCGCCAGCAGCCCCGATGGAGCTAGCGGGGGGGTTGGAGATACGCAGTATTTT.